This entry features one T cell receptor beta chain sequence. Its target is unknown. This specimen belongs to a study of human thymus T cells. The germline gives CDR1 LNHDA, CDR2 SQIVND (reference sequence). The CDR3 length is 16 residues. V was pared by 4 bases and J by 4 bases, with 18 bases between. The method was immunoSEQ multiplex PCR; TCRdb's version includes in-frame clones alone and lacks a portion of them. The sample carries some 130,000 clones, around 94% recorded once. Study-level results: Among unrelated individuals, related research reported thymic repertoires that overlapped highly. Apparent skewing of V and J gene usage characterized both thymic and blood repertoires.

Thymus tissue for the work was resected from patients undergoing corrective heart surgery. The people who donated were healthy Finnish babies having corrective surgery for congenital heart defects. This chain connects TRBV19 to TRBJ2-3; the D gene is possibly TRBD1 (6 bases). This TCR came from a boy younger than two with a congenital heart defect but otherwise immunologically healthy. Sequencing was done on a sample of thymus tissue. CDR3 residues: CASSRIHRVEADTQYF. CDR3 DNA sequence: TGTGCCAGTAGTAGAATCCACAGGGTCGAGGCAGATACGCAGTATTTT.